This TCR beta chain is drawn from a study of T cells in Graves' hyperthyroidism and ophthalmopathy. Broader study findings: Most thyroid clonotypes expanded above 0.001 appeared in blood too. From stable hyperthyroidism, ophthalmopathy was separated by a 13 V-J model. Median prediction lead before ophthalmopathy onset was around 6.9 months with the model.

A roughly 9.3 ml volume of fresh peripheral blood provided the PBMCs. Worth noting for this clonotype: The antigen remains unidentified.

Authors of the study amplified TCR beta CDR3 regions from RNA transcripts. Researchers ran a first-round RT-PCR on the TCR CDR3 using the HTBI primer set. TCRdb analysed the multiplex PCR reads with MiXCR anew, one entry per CDR3 protein. The repertoire consists of roughly 570,000 distinct CDR3 sequences, with 15% to 19% occurring once and the leading ten covering around 7.8%. Germline V gene lookup returns CDR1 SGHDN and CDR2 FVKESK. J gave up 5 bases and V 0 bases, and 5 bases lay outside the gene matches. The CDR3 covers 15 residues. Sequenced input: blood. The V gene is TRBV14, the J gene TRBJ2-3, with 7 bases fitting TRBD1. The TCR was taken from a woman under 40 with Graves' hyperthyroidism. The CDR3 loop is CASSQEAQGLDTQYF. The CDR3 DNA sequence: TGTGCCAGCAGCCAAGAGGCACAGGGGCTAGATACGCAGTATTTT.